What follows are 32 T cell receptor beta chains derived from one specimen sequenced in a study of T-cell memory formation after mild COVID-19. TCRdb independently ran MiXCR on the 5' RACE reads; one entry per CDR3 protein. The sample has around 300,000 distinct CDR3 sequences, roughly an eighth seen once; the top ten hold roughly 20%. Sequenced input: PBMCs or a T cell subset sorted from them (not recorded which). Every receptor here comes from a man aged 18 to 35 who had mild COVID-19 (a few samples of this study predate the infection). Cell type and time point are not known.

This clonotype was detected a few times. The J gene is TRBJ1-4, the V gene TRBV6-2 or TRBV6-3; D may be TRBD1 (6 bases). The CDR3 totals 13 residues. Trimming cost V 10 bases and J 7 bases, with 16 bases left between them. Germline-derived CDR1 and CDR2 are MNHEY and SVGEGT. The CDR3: CATGGPGAEKLFF. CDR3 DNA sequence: TGTGCCACCGGCGGGCCAGGGGCTGAAAAACTGTTTTTT.

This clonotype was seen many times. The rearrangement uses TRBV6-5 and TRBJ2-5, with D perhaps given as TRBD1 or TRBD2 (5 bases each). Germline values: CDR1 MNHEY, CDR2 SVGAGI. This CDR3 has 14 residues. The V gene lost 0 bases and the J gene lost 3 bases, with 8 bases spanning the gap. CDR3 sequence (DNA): TGTGCCAGCAGTTACTCAGGGACCGAAGAGACCCAGTACTTC. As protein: CASSYSGTEETQYF.

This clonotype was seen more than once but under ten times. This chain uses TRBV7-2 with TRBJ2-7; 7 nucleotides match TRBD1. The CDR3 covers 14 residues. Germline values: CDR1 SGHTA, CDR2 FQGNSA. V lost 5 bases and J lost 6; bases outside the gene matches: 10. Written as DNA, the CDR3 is TGTGCCAGCAGCCCAACAGGGGAGCAGGGCGAGCAGTACTTC. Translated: CASSPTGEQGEQYF.

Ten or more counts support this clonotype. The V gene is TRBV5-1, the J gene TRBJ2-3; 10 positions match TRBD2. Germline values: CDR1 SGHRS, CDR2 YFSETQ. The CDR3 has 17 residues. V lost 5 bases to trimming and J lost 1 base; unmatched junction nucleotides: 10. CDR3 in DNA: TGCGCCAGCAGACGGAGGACCGGGACTAGCGGCACAGATACGCAGTATTTT. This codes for CASRRRTGTSGTDTQYF. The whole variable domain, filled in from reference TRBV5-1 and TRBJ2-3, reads KAGVTQTPRYLIKTRGQQVTLSCSPISGHRSVSWYQQTPGQGLQFLFEYFSETQRNKGNFPGRFSGRQFSNSRSEMNVSTLELGDSALYLCASRRRTGTSGTDTQYFGPGTRLTVL.

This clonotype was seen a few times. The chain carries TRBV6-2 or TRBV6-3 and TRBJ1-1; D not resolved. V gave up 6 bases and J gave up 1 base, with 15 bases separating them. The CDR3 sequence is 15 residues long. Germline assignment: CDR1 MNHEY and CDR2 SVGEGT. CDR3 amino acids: CASSLTRTANTEAFF. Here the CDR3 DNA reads TGTGCCAGCAGCCTAACCCGGACCGCGAACACTGAAGCTTTCTTT.

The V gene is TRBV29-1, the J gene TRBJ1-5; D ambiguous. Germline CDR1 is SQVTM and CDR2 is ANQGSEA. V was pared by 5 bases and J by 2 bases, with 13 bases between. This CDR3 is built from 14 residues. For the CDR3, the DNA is TGCAGCGTTTCCATTACGGCGGGCAATCAGCCCCAGCATTTT. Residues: CSVSITAGNQPQHF.

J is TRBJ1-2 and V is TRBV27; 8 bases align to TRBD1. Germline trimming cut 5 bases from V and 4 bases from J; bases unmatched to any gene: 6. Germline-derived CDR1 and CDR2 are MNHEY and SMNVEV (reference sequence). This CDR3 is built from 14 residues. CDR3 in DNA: TGTGCCAGCAGTCTCGGACAGGGCTTCTATGGCTACACCTTC. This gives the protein CASSLGQGFYGYTF.

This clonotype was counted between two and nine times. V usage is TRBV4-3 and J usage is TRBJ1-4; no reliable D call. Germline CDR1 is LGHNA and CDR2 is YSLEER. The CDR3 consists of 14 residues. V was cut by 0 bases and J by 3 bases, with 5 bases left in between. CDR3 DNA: TGCGCCAGCAGCCAAGACGGACCTAATGAAAAACTGTTTTTT. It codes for CASSQDGPNEKLFF.

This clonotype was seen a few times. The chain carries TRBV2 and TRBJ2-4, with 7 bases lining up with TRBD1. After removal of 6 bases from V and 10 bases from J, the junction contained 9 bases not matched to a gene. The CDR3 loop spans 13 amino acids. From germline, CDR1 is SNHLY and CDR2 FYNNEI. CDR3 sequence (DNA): TGTGCCAGCAGCCTTAGACAGGGTCCTATTCAGTACTTC. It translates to CASSLRQGPIQYF.

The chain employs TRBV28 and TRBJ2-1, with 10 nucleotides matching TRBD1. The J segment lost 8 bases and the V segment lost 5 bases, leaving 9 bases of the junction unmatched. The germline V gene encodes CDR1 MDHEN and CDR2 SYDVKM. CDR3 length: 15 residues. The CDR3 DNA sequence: TGTGCCAGCAGTCTAAGACAGGGGGCGCGAGATGAGCAGTTCTTC. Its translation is CASSLRQGARDEQFF.

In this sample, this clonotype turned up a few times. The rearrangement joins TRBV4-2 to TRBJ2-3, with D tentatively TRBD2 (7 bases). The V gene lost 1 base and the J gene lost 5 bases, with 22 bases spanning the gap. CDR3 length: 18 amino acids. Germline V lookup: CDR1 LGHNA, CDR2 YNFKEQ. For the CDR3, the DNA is TGTGCCAGCAGCCAAGGGGGCTTTGTCGGACAGCGGGAAGATACGCAGTATTTT. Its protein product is CASSQGGFVGQREDTQYF.

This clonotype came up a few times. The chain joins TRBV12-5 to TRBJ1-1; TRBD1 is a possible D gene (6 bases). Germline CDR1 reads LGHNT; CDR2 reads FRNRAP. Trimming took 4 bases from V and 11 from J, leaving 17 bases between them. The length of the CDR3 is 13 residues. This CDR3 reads CASGYSGTLAAFF. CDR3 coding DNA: TGTGCTAGTGGTTACTCCGGGACACTAGCGGCTTTCTTT.

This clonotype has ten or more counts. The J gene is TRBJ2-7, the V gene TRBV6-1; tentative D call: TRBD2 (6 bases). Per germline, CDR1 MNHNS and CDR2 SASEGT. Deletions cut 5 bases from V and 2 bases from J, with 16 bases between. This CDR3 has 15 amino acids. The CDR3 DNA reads TGTGCCAGCAGTATGGCGGGGACGACGGCCTACGAGCAGTACTTC. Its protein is CASSMAGTTAYEQYF.

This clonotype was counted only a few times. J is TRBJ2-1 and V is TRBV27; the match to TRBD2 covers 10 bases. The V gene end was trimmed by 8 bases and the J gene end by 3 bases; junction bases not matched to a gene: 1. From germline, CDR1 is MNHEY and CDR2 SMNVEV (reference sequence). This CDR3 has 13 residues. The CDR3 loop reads CASGTSVYNEQFF. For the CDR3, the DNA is TGTGCCAGCGGGACTAGCGTCTACAATGAGCAGTTCTTC.

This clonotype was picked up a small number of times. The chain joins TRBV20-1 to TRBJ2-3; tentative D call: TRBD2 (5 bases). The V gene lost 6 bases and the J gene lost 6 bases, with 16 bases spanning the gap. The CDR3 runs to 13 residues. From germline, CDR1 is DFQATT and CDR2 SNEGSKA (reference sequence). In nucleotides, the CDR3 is TGCAGTGCAAGACCACCGGGGTTTGATACGCAGTATTTT. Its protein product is CSARPPGFDTQYF.

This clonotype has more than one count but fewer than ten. The CDR3 region has the DNA TGCGCCAGCAGCGCCTTCAGGGGGGACTACGAGCAGTACTTC. As protein: CASSAFRGDYEQYF. The chain employs TRBV4-3 and TRBJ2-7; perhaps TRBD1 as D (7 bases). The CDR3 is 14 residues long. The V gene's germline CDR1 is LGHNA and CDR2 YSLEER. Trimming took off 5 bases at V and 3 bases at J, with 14 bases between the two ends.

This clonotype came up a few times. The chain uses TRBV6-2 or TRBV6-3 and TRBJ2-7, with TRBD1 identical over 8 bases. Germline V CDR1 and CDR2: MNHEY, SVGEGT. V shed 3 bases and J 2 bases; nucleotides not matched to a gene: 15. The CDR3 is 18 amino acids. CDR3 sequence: CASSYDRGGYSFTYEQYF. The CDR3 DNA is TGTGCCAGCAGTTATGACAGGGGAGGTTACTCCTTCACCTACGAGCAGTACTTC.

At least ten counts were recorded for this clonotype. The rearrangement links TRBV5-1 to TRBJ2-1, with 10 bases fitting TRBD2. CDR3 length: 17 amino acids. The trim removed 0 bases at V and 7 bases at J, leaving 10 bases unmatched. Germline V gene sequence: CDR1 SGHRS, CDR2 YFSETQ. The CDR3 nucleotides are TGCGCCAGCAGCTTGGGCGGCCTGACTAGCGGGCCAAATGAGCAGTTCTTC. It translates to CASSLGGLTSGPNEQFF.

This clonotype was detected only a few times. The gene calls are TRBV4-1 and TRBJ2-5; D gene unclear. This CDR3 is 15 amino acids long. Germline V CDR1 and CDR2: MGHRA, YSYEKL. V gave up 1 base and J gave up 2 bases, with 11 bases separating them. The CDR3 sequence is CASSQGPSRQETQYF. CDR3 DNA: TGCGCCAGCAGCCAAGGTCCAAGCAGGCAAGAGACCCAGTACTTC.

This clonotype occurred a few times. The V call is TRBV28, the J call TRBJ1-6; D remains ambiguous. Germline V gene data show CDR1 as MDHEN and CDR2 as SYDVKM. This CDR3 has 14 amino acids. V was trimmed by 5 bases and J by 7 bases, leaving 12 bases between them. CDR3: CASSPYRLNSPLHF. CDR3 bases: TGTGCCAGCAGTCCCTACCGGTTAAATTCACCCCTCCACTTT. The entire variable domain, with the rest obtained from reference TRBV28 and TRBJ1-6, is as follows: DVKVTQSSRYLVKRTGEKVFLECVQDMDHENMFWYRQDPGLGLRLIYFSYDVKMKEKGDIPEGYSVSREKKERFSLILESASTNQTSMYLCASSPYRLNSPLHFGNGTRLTVT.

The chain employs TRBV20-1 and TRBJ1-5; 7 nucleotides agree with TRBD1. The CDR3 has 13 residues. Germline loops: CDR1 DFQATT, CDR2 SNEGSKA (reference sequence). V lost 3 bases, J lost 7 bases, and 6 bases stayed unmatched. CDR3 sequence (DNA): TGCAGTGCTAGGTACAGGGGTACCCAGCCCCAGCATTTT. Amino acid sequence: CSARYRGTQPQHF.

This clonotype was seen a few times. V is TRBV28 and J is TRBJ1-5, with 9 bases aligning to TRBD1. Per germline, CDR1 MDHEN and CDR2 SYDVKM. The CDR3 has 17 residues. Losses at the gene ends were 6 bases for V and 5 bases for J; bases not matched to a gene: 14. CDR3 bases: TGTGCCAGCAGCGGCCGGGACAGGGTGGTCGGTCATCAGCCCCAGCATTTT. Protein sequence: CASSGRDRVVGHQPQHF.

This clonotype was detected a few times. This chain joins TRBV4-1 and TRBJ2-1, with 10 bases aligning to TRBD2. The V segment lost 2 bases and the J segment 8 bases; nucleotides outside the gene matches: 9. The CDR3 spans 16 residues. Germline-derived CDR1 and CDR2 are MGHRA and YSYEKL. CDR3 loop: CASSQPQRGGSYEQFF. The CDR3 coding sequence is TGCGCCAGCAGCCAACCCCAGCGGGGGGGCTCCTATGAGCAGTTCTTC.

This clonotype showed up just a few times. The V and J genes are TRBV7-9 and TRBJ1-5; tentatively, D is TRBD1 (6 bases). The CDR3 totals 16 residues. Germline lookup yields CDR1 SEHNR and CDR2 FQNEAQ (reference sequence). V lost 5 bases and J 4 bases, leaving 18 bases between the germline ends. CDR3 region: CASSERGGSGNQPQHF. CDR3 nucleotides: TGTGCCAGCAGCGAGAGGGGGGGCAGCGGAAATCAGCCCCAGCATTTT.

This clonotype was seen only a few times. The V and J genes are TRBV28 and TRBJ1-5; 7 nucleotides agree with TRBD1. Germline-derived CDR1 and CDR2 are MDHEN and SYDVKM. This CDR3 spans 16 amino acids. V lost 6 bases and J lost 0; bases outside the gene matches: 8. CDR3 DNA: TGTGCCAGCAGCCCAGGGGGAGAGGGTAGCAATCAGCCCCAGCATTTT. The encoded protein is CASSPGGEGSNQPQHF. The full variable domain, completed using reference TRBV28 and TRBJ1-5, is DVKVTQSSRYLVKRTGEKVFLECVQDMDHENMFWYRQDPGLGLRLIYFSYDVKMKEKGDIPEGYSVSREKKERFSLILESASTNQTSMYLCASSPGGEGSNQPQHFGDGTRLSIL.

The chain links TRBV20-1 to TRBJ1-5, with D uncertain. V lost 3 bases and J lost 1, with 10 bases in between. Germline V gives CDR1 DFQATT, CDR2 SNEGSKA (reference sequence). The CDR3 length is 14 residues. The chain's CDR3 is CSARAGASNQPQHF. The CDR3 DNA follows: TGCAGTGCTAGGGCGGGTGCGAGCAATCAGCCCCAGCATTTT.

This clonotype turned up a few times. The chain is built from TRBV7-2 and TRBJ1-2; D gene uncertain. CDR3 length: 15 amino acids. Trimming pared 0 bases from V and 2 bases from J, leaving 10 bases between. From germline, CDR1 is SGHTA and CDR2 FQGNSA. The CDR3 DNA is TGTGCCAGCAGCTTAGCCCCTGGCGGGAACTATGGCTACACCTTC. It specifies CASSLAPGGNYGYTF.

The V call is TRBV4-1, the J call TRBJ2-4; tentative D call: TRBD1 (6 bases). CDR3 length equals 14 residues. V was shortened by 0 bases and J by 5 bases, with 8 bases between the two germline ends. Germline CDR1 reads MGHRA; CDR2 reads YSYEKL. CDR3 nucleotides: TGCGCCAGCAGCCAAGATGGGGGCCAAAACATTCAGTACTTC. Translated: CASSQDGGQNIQYF.

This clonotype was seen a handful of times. CDR3: CASSPSRTKSTDTQYF. CDR3 nucleotide sequence: TGTGCCAGCAGCCCCTCGCGGACAAAGAGCACAGATACGCAGTATTTT. J is TRBJ2-3 and V is TRBV7-3; D perhaps matches TRBD1 (5 bases). Germline V gene lookup returns CDR1 SGHTA and CDR2 FQGTGA. The V end was cut by 5 bases, the J end by 0 bases, with 15 bases between. The length of the CDR3 is 16 residues.

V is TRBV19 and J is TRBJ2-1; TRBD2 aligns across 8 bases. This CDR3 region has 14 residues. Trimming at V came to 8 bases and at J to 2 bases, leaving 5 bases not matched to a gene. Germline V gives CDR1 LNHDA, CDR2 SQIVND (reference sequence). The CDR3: CASGRSGTYNEQFF. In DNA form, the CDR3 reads TGTGCCAGTGGGCGTAGCGGGACCTACAATGAGCAGTTCTTC.

The CDR3 DNA sequence: TGTGCCAGCAGTTGGCCGGGGGGCACTGAAGCTTTCTTT. As protein: CASSWPGGTEAFF. The J gene is TRBJ1-1, the V gene TRBV6-6; tentatively, D is TRBD1 (5 bases). Germline V CDR1 and CDR2: MNHNY, SVGAGI (reference sequence). V shed 4 bases and J shed 4 bases, with 10 bases lying between them. The CDR3 has 13 amino acids.

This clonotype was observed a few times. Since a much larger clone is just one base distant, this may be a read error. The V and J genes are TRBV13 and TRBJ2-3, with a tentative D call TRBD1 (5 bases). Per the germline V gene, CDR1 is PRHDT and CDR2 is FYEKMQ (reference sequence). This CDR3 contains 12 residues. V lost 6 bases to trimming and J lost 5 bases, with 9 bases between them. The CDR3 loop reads CASSSGIDTQYF. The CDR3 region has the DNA TGTGCCAGCAGTTCAGGGATAGATACGCAGTATTTT.